Given below is one T cell receptor beta chain in context. What it recognizes is unknown. J lost 9 bases, V lost 5 bases, and 10 bases had no gene match. This CDR3 contains 15 residues. The germline V gene has CDR1 SEHNR and CDR2 FQNEAQ (reference sequence). This specimen comes from a study of OX40 agonist ivuxolimab in advanced cancers. Whole-study context: An agonistic human IgG2 monoclonal antibody against OX40 (CD134) was given. Having had anti-PD-1, anti-PD-L1 or anti-CTLA-4 therapy before was allowed, and about 42% had some. Findings of the study overall: In the expanded peripheral T cells, antigen specificity was never determined. Among T cells, CD8+ cells averaged more expanded clones than CD4+ cells.

Clones were sequenced by immunoSEQ multiplex PCR, and TCRdb holds only the in-frame ones, with some missing. The repertoire holds some 74,000 clones, with around 87% as singletons. This specimen consisted of CD4+ or CD8+ T cells sorted from blood, obtained in a trial of the OX40 agonist ivuxolimab. The source of this sequence is an adult with an advanced solid tumor such as melanoma, head and neck, liver or kidney cancer. The chain recombines TRBV7-9 with TRBJ2-5; 12 bases align to TRBD2. CDR3 coding DNA: TGTGCCAGCAGCCTCCAACTAGCGGGAGGAGGCCCCCAGTACTTC. It specifies CASSLQLAGGGPQYF.